These 29 T cell receptor beta chains were sequenced from one sample in a study of blood T cells in healthy people across ages. Using a J-beta primer mix together with a sample-barcoded 5' primer, a second PCR was run for about 7 to 12 cycles. MiXCR, applied by TCRdb to the 5' RACE reads, yields one record per CDR3 protein. The sample consists of 1 million or so distinct CDR3 sequences, 20% to 25% of them appearing once. These same records also appear under a second study, on T cells of mothers and their children.

The sequenced material came from blood. These receptors all stem from a girl aged 2-15 years in good health.

V gene TRBV12-3 or TRBV12-4 combines with J gene TRBJ2-1, with D tentatively TRBD2 (5 bases). The DNA end favors TRBJ2-7, so the J call may be wrong. The CDR3 has 13 amino acids. CDR3 sequence: CASRPRRRGEQYF. CDR3 nucleotides: TGTGCCAGCAGACCCCGACGTCGCGGGGAGCAGTACTTC.

The genes are TRBV6-5 and TRBJ2-7, with D maybe TRBD1 (6 bases). The CDR3 is 13 amino acids. Germline CDR1 is MNHEY and CDR2 is SVGAGI. Trimming left V 5 bases short and J 3 bases short, with 11 bases between. The CDR3 here is CASSRDMLYEQYF. CDR3 in DNA: TGTGCCAGCAGTCGGGACATGCTCTACGAGCAGTACTTC.

This chain connects TRBV6-2 or TRBV6-3 to TRBJ1-2; the match to TRBD1 covers 7 bases. Germline CDR1 and CDR2: MNHEY and SVGEGT. The ends lost 2 bases at V and 2 bases at J; junction bases unmatched: 5. The CDR3 is 15 amino acids. The CDR3 region is CASSYKGASNYGYTF. The DNA of the CDR3 is TGTGCCAGCAGTTACAAGGGGGCAAGCAACTATGGCTACACCTTC.

This clonotype has more than one count but fewer than ten. The chain has TRBV3-1 and TRBJ1-2; D perhaps matches TRBD1 (6 bases). CDR1 and CDR2 (germline): LGHDT, YNNKEL (reference sequence). CDR3 length: 15 amino acids. V was trimmed by 1 base and J by 0 bases, leaving 9 bases between them. In DNA form, the CDR3 reads TGTGCCAGCAGCCAAGTACAGGGAGCTAACTATGGCTACACCTTC. This sequence encodes CASSQVQGANYGYTF.

The chain uses TRBV5-1 and TRBJ2-7; 12 bases map to TRBD2. The DNA end is more similar to TRBJ2-1, so the J call may be wrong. The CDR3 consists of 16 residues. Germline V gene data show CDR1 as SGHRS and CDR2 as YFSETQ. In nucleotides, the CDR3 is TGCGCCAGCAGCTTGGTTCTAGCGGGAGGGGTAGGCGAGCAGTTCTTC. This encodes CASSLVLAGGVGEQFF.

This chain uses TRBV20-1 with TRBJ2-1; D gene ambiguous. The CDR3 sequence is 15 residues long. The V end lost 1 base, the J end lost 0 bases, and 10 bases lay between the germline ends. Looked up from germline, CDR1 is DFQATT and CDR2 is SNEGSKA (reference sequence). The CDR3 bases are TGCAGTGCTAGAGCATTATCGCACTCCTACAATGAGCAGTTCTTC. As protein: CSARALSHSYNEQFF.

This clonotype has ten or more counts. The junction departs from the called germline gene at one end, perhaps through a read error. The chain is built from TRBV9 and TRBJ2-5; 7 positions agree with TRBD2. The CDR3 covers 13 residues. Germline lookup yields CDR1 SGDLS and CDR2 YYNGEE. In DNA form, the CDR3 reads TGTGCCAGCAGTGTAGCGGGCCAAGAGACCCAGTACTTC. This sequence encodes CASSVAGQETQYF.

The table lists this clonotype with a few counts. The chain carries TRBV7-9 and TRBJ2-1; D is uncertain. This CDR3 is 12 amino acids long. The germline V gene has CDR1 SEHNR and CDR2 FQNEAQ (reference sequence). Trimming took 5 bases from V and 10 from J, leaving 12 bases between them. The CDR3 nucleotides are TGTGCCAGCAGCGCCAGTGGATGGGAGCAGTTCTTC. Residues: CASSASGWEQFF.

The J gene is TRBJ2-4, the V gene TRBV7-9, with D uncertain. This CDR3 spans 16 amino acids. The V end lost 2 bases, the J end lost 6 bases, and 17 bases lay between the germline ends. Germline values: CDR1 SEHNR, CDR2 FQNEAQ (reference sequence). CDR3 sequence: CASSLSQTRSRNIQYF. The CDR3 region has the DNA TGTGCCAGCAGCTTATCTCAGACACGATCGAGAAACATTCAGTACTTC.

This clonotype was detected a few times. The chain joins TRBV7-3 to TRBJ2-5; tentative D call: TRBD2 (5 bases). The CDR3 is made up of 15 amino acids. V was shortened by 5 bases and J by 5 bases, with 18 bases between the two germline ends. Germline CDR1 is SGHTA and CDR2 is FQGTGA. Here the CDR3 reads CASSPTGIEGETQYF. Here the CDR3 DNA reads TGTGCCAGCAGCCCCACCGGGATCGAAGGGGAGACCCAGTACTTC. Supplemented by reference TRBV7-3 and TRBJ2-5, the full variable domain reads GAGVSQTPSNKVTEKGKYVELRCDPISGHTALYWYRQSLGQGPEFLIYFQGTGAADDSGLPNDRFFAVRPEGSVSTLKIQRTERGDSAVYLCASSPTGIEGETQYFGPGTRLLVL.

In this sample, this clonotype turned up a few times. The rearrangement joins TRBV11-2 to TRBJ2-1; D unresolved. Germline values: CDR1 SGHAT, CDR2 FQNNGV. V lost 2 bases, J lost 7 bases, and 15 bases lay in between. The CDR3 totals 15 residues. Written as DNA, the CDR3 is TGTGCCAGCAGCTTATCAAGTCCTGGCGGAAATGAGCAGTTCTTC. Amino acid sequence: CASSLSSPGGNEQFF.

The sample holds many counts of this clonotype. One end of the junction is discordant with germline, which a read error may explain. This chain joins TRBV5-1 and TRBJ2-1; D unresolved. The CDR3 extends over 14 amino acids. CDR1 is SGHRS, CDR2 YFSETQ, per germline. In DNA form, the CDR3 reads TGTGCCAGCAGCCCCGGCGGTTCCTACAATGAGCAGTTCTTC. It is translated as CASSPGGSYNEQFF.

The V gene is TRBV6-5, the J gene TRBJ1-1; TRBD1 matches 7 bases. After removal of 6 bases from V and 11 bases from J, the junction contained 9 bases not matched to a gene. The CDR3 has 12 residues. CDR1 is MNHEY, CDR2 SVGAGI, per germline. The CDR3 nucleotides are TGTGCCAGCAGACCCACTGGACAGGATGCTTTCTTT. Amino acids: CASRPTGQDAFF.

In its sample, this clonotype was seen a few times. The genes are TRBV4-2 and TRBJ2-1, with 9 bases lining up with TRBD1. CDR3 length: 16 residues. J was trimmed by 4 bases and V by 0 bases; bases with no gene match: 4. Germline values: CDR1 LGHNA, CDR2 YNFKEQ. The CDR3 sequence is CASSQDKGQGYNEQFF. The CDR3 region has the DNA TGTGCCAGCAGCCAAGATAAAGGACAGGGGTACAATGAGCAGTTCTTC.

The CDR3 protein is CSALGRGRGKTQYF. For the CDR3, the DNA is TGCAGTGCTCTGGGGAGGGGCAGGGGGAAGACCCAGTACTTC. V is TRBV20-1 and J is TRBJ2-5; possibly TRBD1 or TRBD2 for D (7 bases each). V dropped 5 bases and J dropped 6 bases, with 19 bases sitting between them. The germline V gene encodes CDR1 DFQATT and CDR2 SNEGSKA (reference sequence). The CDR3 runs to 14 residues.

V and J are TRBV7-9 and TRBJ2-5; D possibly corresponds to TRBD1 (6 bases). The DNA matches TRBJ2-7 better at its end, which makes the J call doubtful. The germline V gene has CDR1 SEHNR and CDR2 FQNEAQ (reference sequence). The CDR3 is 14 amino acids. The CDR3: CASSFRQDTYEQYF. CDR3 in DNA: TGTGCCAGCAGCTTTAGACAGGACACCTACGAGCAGTACTTC.

This clonotype was seen a few times. The rearrangement uses TRBV7-8 and TRBJ2-7, with D perhaps matching TRBD1 (5 bases). Trimming took 5 bases from V and 5 from J, leaving 16 bases between them. The germline V gene encodes CDR1 SGHVS and CDR2 FQNEAQ. There are 14 residues in the CDR3. The DNA of the CDR3 is TGTGCCAGCAGCCTATATGCAGGGTCTCACGAGCAGTACTTC. It specifies CASSLYAGSHEQYF.

In its sample, this clonotype was seen a few times. The chain links TRBV3-1 to TRBJ2-4; no clear D. Germline V CDR1 and CDR2: LGHDT, YNNKEL (reference sequence). The length of the CDR3 is 15 residues. V lost 0 bases and J lost 8, with 14 bases in between. The chain's CDR3 is CASSQDVAWSDIQYF. The CDR3, as DNA: TGTGCCAGCAGCCAAGATGTGGCCTGGTCGGACATTCAGTACTTC.

This clonotype was recorded a few times. The chain uses TRBV5-1 and TRBJ2-3, with D possibly being TRBD2 (5 bases). Trimming took off 5 bases at V and 2 bases at J, with 12 bases between the two ends. The CDR3 loop spans 14 amino acids. The germline CDR1 and CDR2 sequences are SGHRS and YFSETQ. The CDR3 is CASRLLANTDTQYF. Written as DNA, the CDR3 is TGCGCCAGCAGGCTCCTAGCTAACACAGATACGCAGTATTTT. Complete variable domain (other parts from reference TRBV5-1 and TRBJ2-3): KAGVTQTPRYLIKTRGQQVTLSCSPISGHRSVSWYQQTPGQGLQFLFEYFSETQRNKGNFPGRFSGRQFSNSRSEMNVSTLELGDSALYLCASRLLANTDTQYFGPGTRLTVL.

This sequence joins TRBV6-5 and TRBJ1-1; D is perhaps TRBD1 (5 bases). This CDR3 region has 16 residues. CDR1 and CDR2 (germline): MNHEY, SVGAGI. Trimming pared 8 bases from V and 0 bases from J, leaving 19 bases between. For the CDR3, the DNA is TGTGCCAGCTTTTCGAGACAGCAATTCATGAACACTGAAGCTTTCTTT. It encodes CASFSRQQFMNTEAFF.

This clonotype appeared a few times. The DNA of the CDR3 is TGTGCCAGCAGCCTTATTCAGGACATCCCGAACACTGAAGCTTTCTTT. Translated: CASSLIQDIPNTEAFF. The gene calls are TRBV5-6 and TRBJ1-1, with TRBD1 as a possible D gene (5 bases). V shed 4 bases and J shed 1 base, with 17 bases lying between them. The CDR3 contains 16 residues. The V gene's germline CDR1 is SGHDT and CDR2 YYEEEE.

The CDR3: CASSLAPQHSDTQYF. CDR3 nucleotide sequence: TGTGCCAGCAGCTTAGCGCCACAACACTCAGATACGCAGTATTTT. V usage is TRBV11-2 and J usage is TRBJ2-3; D gene ambiguous. This CDR3 contains 15 residues. Germline-derived CDR1 and CDR2 are SGHAT and FQNNGV. Trimming cost V 1 base and J 4 bases, with 12 bases left between them.

This clonotype was seen a handful of times. This chain joins TRBV20-1 and TRBJ1-6, with TRBD1 identical over 7 bases. Trimming cost V 5 bases and J 7 bases; bases outside gene matches: 8. The CDR3 has 14 amino acids. In germline, CDR1 is DFQATT, CDR2 SNEGSKA (reference sequence). The CDR3 DNA sequence: TGCAGTGCTGGAAGGGACAGCGCAAATTCACCCCTCCACTTT. Residues: CSAGRDSANSPLHF.

The V gene is TRBV6-2 or TRBV6-3, the J gene TRBJ1-3; TRBD1 agrees at 7 bases. Germline V gives CDR1 MNHEY, CDR2 SVGEGT. The CDR3 is made up of 12 amino acids. V trimming: 10 bases; J trimming: 7 bases; junction bases outside the gene matches: 7. The chain's CDR3 is CATTQGRNTIYF. The CDR3 nucleotides are TGTGCCACCACACAGGGGAGGAACACCATATATTTT.

V usage is TRBV12-3 or TRBV12-4 and J usage is TRBJ2-5, with 8 bases that match TRBD2. The length of the CDR3 is 14 residues. V was pared by 6 bases and J by 3 bases, with 6 bases of the junction left unmatched. The chain's CDR3 is CASRTGTREETQYF. The CDR3 DNA follows: TGTGCCAGCAGAACCGGGACTAGGGAAGAGACCCAGTACTTC.

V usage is TRBV5-1 and J usage is TRBJ2-5; 9 nucleotides line up with TRBD2. The CDR3 is 17 amino acids. Trimming removed 3 bases from V and 3 bases from J; junction bases left unmatched: 12. From germline, CDR1 is SGHRS and CDR2 YFSETQ. Written as DNA, the CDR3 is TGCGCCAGCAGCTCAGAACCACTGACTAGCGGAGAAGAGACCCAGTACTTC. Amino acid sequence: CASSSEPLTSGEETQYF.

This clonotype was observed a few times. The rearrangement joins TRBV7-3 to TRBJ1-4; D may be TRBD1 (6 bases). The V gene lost 1 base and the J gene lost 4 bases, with 10 bases spanning the gap. CDR3 length equals 15 residues. Looked up from germline, CDR1 is SGHTA and CDR2 is FQGTGA. The CDR3 loop reads CASSLSGGLNEKLFF. The CDR3 coding sequence is TGTGCCAGCAGCTTAAGTGGGGGCCTTAATGAAAAACTGTTTTTT.

V and J are TRBV10-3 and TRBJ1-4; unclear D gene. The length of the CDR3 is 13 residues. Germline loops: CDR1 ENHRY, CDR2 SYGVKD. With 7 bases removed from V and 0 bases from J, the gap between germline ends came to 6 bases. The CDR3 DNA reads as TGTGCCATCAACGGGCCAACTAATGAAAAACTGTTTTTT. Encoded protein: CAINGPTNEKLFF.

This clonotype occurred a few times. This chain links TRBV4-3 with TRBJ2-1, with TRBD2 matching 7 bases. Matching the DNA end better, TRBJ2-7 makes the J call doubtful. The CDR3 length is 14 residues. The germline V gene encodes CDR1 LGHNA and CDR2 YSLEER. The CDR3, as DNA: TGCGCCAGCAGCCACGGGACTAAAGCTTACGAGCAGTACTTC. It codes for CASSHGTKAYEQYF.